Sequencing of this TCR beta chain was carried out in a study of shared clonotypes between healthy human individuals. Turning to the study itself: Every donor yielded three CD4 naive, three CD4 memory, two CD8 naive and one CD8 memory plate. Overall study findings and caveats: Larger estimated richness was generally seen in naive subsets than in memory subsets.

The length of the CDR3 is 14 residues. The V gene end was trimmed by 1 base and the J gene end by 7 bases; junction bases not matched to a gene: 4. Per germline, CDR1 MGHRA and CDR2 YSYEKL. Measured with immunoSEQ multiplex PCR; TCRdb has only the in-frame clones, and not every one. The sample yields approximately 710,000 clones, less than 95% seen once. Remarks on this clone: Its matching antigen is unknown. This specimen includes other DNA sequences encoding the same CDR3.

The V call is TRBV4-1, the J call TRBJ2-1; 7 bases align to TRBD1. Sequencing used memory CD8+ T cells from PBMCs. Documented subset: CD45RO+ cells pooled with CCR7-negative TemRA cells. The TCR was taken from a man aged 18 to 29 in good health. Some clones in this sample may be carry-over from other donors' samples. The CDR3: CASSQVGRGNEQFF. CDR3 DNA: TGCGCCAGCAGCCAAGTCGGCAGGGGGAATGAGCAGTTCTTC.